This TCR beta chain was profiled in a study of T cell responses to AZD1222 COVID-19 vaccine. Profiled with immunoSEQ multiplex PCR; TCRdb holds only in-frame clones, not every one. The sample lists more than 95,000 clones, 70% to 90% seen once, with less than 9.5% in the top ten. CDR1 and CDR2 from the germline V gene are LGHDT and YNNKEL (reference sequence). The CDR3 length is 17 residues. The V segment lost 2 bases and the J segment 3 bases; nucleotides outside the gene matches: 5. The sample consisted of peripheral blood, taken on day 0 of AZD1222 vaccination. This TCR was recovered from an adult in good health. The chain joins TRBV3-1 (or the pseudogene TRBV3-2) to TRBJ2-6, with TRBD1 matching over 9 bases. The CDR3 reads CASSQIHRGHGANVLTF. The CDR3 nucleotides read TGTGCCAGCAGCCAAATTCACAGGGGGCATGGGGCCAACGTCCTGACTTTC.